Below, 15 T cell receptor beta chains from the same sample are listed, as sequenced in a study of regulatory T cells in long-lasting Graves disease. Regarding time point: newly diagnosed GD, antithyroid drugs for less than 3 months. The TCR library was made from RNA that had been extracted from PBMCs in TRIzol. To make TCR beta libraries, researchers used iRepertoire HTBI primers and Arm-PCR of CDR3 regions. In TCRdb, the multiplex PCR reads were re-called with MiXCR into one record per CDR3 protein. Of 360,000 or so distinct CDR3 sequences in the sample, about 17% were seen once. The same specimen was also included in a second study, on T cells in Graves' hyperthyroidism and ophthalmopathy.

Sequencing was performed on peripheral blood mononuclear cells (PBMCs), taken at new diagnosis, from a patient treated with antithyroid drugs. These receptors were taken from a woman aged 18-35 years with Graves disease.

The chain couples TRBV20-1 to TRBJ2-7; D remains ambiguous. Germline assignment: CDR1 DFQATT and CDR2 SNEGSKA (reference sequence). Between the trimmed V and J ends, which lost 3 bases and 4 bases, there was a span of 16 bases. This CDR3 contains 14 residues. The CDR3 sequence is CSASGERKVYEQYF. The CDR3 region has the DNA TGCAGTGCTAGTGGAGAGAGGAAGGTTTACGAGCAGTACTTC.

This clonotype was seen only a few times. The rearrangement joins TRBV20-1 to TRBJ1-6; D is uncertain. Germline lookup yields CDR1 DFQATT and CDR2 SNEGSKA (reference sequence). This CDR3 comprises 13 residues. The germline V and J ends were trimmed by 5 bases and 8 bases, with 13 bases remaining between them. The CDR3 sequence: CSAWETEYSPLHF. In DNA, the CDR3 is TGCAGTGCTTGGGAGACCGAATATTCACCCCTCCACTTT.

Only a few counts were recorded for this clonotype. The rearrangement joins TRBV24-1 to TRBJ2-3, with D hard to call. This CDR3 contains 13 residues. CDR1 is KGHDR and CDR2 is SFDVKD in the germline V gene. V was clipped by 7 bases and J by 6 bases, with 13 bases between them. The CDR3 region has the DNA TGTGCCACCAGGAGCCTCTCTTTGGATACGCAGTATTTT. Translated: CATRSLSLDTQYF.

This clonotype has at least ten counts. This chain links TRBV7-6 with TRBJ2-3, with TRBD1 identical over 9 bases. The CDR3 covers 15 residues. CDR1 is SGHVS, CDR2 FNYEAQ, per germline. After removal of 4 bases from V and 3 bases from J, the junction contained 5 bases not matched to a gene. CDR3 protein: CASSSQGAVTDTQYF. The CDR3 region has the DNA TGTGCCAGCAGCTCACAGGGGGCGGTAACAGATACGCAGTATTTT.

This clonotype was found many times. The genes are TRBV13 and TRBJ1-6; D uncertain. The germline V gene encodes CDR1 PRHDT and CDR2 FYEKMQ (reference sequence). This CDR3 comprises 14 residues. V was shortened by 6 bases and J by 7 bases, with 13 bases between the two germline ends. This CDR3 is CASRSVEGNSPLHF. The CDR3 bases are TGTGCCAGCAGAAGCGTCGAAGGGAATTCACCCCTCCACTTT.

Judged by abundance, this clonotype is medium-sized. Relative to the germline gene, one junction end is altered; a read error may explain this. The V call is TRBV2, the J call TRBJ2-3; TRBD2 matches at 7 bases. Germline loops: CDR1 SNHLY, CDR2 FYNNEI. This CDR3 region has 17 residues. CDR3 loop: CASSELGLAASTNTQYF. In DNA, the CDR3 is TGTGCCAGCAGTGAATTGGGGCTAGCGGCTAGCACAAATACGCAGTATTTT. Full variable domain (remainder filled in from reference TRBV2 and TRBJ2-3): EPEVTQTPSHQVTQMGQEVILRCVPISNHLYFYWYRQILGQKVEFLVSFYNNEISEKSEIFDDQFSVERPDGSNFTLKIRSTKLEDSAMYFCASSELGLAASTNTQYFGPGTRLTVL.

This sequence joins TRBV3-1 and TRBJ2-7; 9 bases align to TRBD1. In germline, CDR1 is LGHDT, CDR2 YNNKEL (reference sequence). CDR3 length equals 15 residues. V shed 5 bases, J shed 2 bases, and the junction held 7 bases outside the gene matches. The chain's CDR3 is CASSIRTGVPYEQYF. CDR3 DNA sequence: TGTGCCAGCAGCATCCGGACAGGGGTCCCCTACGAGCAGTACTTC.

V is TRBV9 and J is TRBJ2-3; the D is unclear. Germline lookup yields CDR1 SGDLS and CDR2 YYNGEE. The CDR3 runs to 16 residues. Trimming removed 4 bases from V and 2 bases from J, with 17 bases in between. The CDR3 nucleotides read TGTGCCAGCAGCACCCAGCTAAAGGAGCCCACAGATACGCAGTATTTT. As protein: CASSTQLKEPTDTQYF.

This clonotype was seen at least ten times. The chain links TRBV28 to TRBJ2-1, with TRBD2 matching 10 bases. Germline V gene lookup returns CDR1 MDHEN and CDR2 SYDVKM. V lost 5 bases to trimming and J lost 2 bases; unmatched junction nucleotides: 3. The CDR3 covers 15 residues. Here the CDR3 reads CASSLTSGAYNEQFF. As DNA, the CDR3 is TGTGCCAGCAGTCTCACTAGCGGGGCCTACAATGAGCAGTTCTTC.

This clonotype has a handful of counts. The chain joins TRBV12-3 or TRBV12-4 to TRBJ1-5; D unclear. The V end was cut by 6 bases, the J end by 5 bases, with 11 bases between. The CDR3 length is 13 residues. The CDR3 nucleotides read TGTGCCAGCAGCCGTGACTTGGATCAGCCCCAGCATTTT. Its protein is CASSRDLDQPQHF.

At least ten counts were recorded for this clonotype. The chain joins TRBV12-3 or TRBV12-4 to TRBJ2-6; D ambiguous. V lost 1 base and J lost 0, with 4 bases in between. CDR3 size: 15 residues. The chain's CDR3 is CASSLEHSGANVLTF. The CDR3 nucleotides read TGTGCCAGCAGTTTAGAGCACTCTGGGGCCAACGTCCTGACTTTC.

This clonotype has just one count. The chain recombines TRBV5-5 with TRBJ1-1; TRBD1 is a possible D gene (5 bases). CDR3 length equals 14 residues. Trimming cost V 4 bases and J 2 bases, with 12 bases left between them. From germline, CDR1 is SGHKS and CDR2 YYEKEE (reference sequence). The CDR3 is CASSVGVLNTEAFF. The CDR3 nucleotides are TGTGCCAGCAGCGTGGGGGTATTAAACACTGAAGCTTTCTTT.

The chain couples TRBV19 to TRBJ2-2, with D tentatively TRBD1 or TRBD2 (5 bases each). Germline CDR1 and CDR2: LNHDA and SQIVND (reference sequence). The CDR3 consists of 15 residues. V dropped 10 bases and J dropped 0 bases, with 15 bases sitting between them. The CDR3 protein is CATRGAGTNTGELFF. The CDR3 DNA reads TGTGCCACCCGAGGGGCAGGGACGAACACCGGGGAGCTGTTTTTT.

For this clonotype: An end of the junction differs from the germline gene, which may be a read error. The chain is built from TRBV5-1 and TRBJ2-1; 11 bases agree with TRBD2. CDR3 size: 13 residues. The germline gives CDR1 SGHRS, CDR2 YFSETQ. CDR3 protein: CASSTGLAVERFF. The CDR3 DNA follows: TGCGCCAGCAGCACGGGACTAGCGGTTGAGCGGTTCTTC.

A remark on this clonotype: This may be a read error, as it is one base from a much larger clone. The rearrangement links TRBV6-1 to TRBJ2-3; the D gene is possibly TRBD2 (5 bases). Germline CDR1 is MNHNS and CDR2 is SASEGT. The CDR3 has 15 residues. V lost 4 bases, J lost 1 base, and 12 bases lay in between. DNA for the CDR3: TGTGCCAGCAGTGCAGCGCTCGGGGGCACAGATACGCAGTATTTT. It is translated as CASSAALGGTDTQYF.